Given below is one T cell receptor (beta chain) in context. As handled by the study authors: From reference gene primer amplification, estimates of nucleated cell counts were derived. Some clones are missing from TCRdb's copy, which holds only in-frame ones; the method was immunoSEQ multiplex PCR. V and J calls and clone size follow that table, whereas D and trimming were derived from the DNA. Of about 51,000 clones in the sample, around nine tenths were seen once. The sample comes from a study of blood T cell repertoires in COVID-19. Study details: Samples taken during acute and convalescent COVID-19 were collected in the United States, Italy and Spain. PBMCs, B-cell-depleted T cells, or T cells were the source of the cDNA or gDNA that made up the material.

Germline V gives CDR1 SGHRS, CDR2 YFSETQ. V lost 7 bases to trimming and J lost 3 bases; unmatched junction nucleotides: 10. The CDR3 contains 14 residues. The sequenced material came from peripheral blood. The J gene is TRBJ2-7, the V gene TRBV5-1; 7 nucleotides align to TRBD1. This clonotype originated in a man aged 50-60 years with active COVID-19. CDR3 sequence: CASSVGQTYYEQYF. In DNA form, the CDR3 reads TGCGCCAGCTCTGTGGGACAGACCTACTACGAGCAGTACTTC.